This T cell receptor (beta chain) derives from a study of blood T cell repertoires in COVID-19. Turning to the study itself: The United States, Italy and Spain provided the acute and convalescent COVID-19 samples. PBMCs, B-cell-depleted T cells, or T cells provided the cDNA or gDNA that made up the material.

The ends were cut back, 4 bases at V and 2 bases at J, with 8 bases in the middle. The CDR3 contains 12 residues. Germline assignment: CDR1 SQVTM and CDR2 ANQGSEA. Authors' data handling: Reference gene primer amplification gave estimated nucleated cell counts. TCRdb's copy holds only in-frame clones and misses some; the assay was immunoSEQ multiplex PCR. The V and J calls and clone size were taken over from that table, and D and trimming were inferred from the DNA. Among some 40,000 clones, around nine tenths were seen once, and the ten largest hold approximately 20%. Source material: peripheral blood. The V gene is TRBV29-1, the J gene TRBJ1-2; D is unresolved. The receptor was isolated from a man between 65 and 79 years old with acute or convalescent COVID-19. CDR3 sequence: CSVVSGNYGYTF. For the CDR3, the DNA is TGCAGCGTTGTTTCAGGAAACTATGGCTACACCTTC.